This entry lists 6 T cell receptor beta chains sequenced from one sample in a study of patients and donors after allogeneic stem cell transplantation. TCRdb independently ran MiXCR on the RT-PCR reads; one entry per CDR3 protein. The table has about 87,000 distinct CDR3 sequences, 4% to 5% seen once; the top ten hold around 3%. The sequencing sample was made of blood, either unsorted or a sorted T cell fraction (not recorded which). The origin of the receptors is a human donor who was either an allogeneic HSCT recipient or a stem cell or donor lymphocyte infusion donor (not recorded which). It is not recorded whose cells these are; they may come from a transplant donor.

This clonotype was picked up many times. The chain joins TRBV6-1 to TRBJ1-5; 7 nucleotides line up with TRBD1. CDR3 size: 13 residues. Per germline, CDR1 MNHNS and CDR2 SASEGT. The V and J ends lost 7 bases and 6 bases, in that order; junction bases with no gene match: 6. The CDR3 is CASNIGGVQPQHF. For the CDR3, the DNA is TGTGCCAGCAATATAGGGGGCGTTCAGCCCCAGCATTTT.

V gene TRBV7-3 combines with J gene TRBJ2-1; D is possibly TRBD2 (5 bases). The V gene's germline CDR1 is SGHTA and CDR2 FQGTGA. Trimming cost V 7 bases and J 2 bases, with 18 bases left between them. The CDR3 length is 16 residues. CDR3 nucleotides: TGTGCCAGCACCGCCTTTACTAGGTCCGCCTACAATGAGCAGTTCTTC. As protein: CASTAFTRSAYNEQFF.

This sequence joins TRBV29-1 and TRBJ2-7; D unresolved. This CDR3 comprises 11 residues. Germline V gene lookup returns CDR1 SQVTM and CDR2 ANQGSEA. The V and J ends lost 6 bases and 5 bases respectively, with 11 bases between them. The CDR3 region has the DNA TGCAGCGTCCGGATAAGGCACGAGCAGTACTTC. This encodes CSVRIRHEQYF.

This clonotype showed up many times. The V and J genes are TRBV20-1 and TRBJ1-1; the D gene is possibly TRBD1 (5 bases). CDR1 and CDR2 (germline): DFQATT, SNEGSKA (reference sequence). V lost 4 bases and J lost 10, with 16 bases in between. The CDR3 runs to 12 residues. CDR3 sequence: CSAMGVAGTAFF. The CDR3 DNA is TGCAGTGCTATGGGGGTTGCCGGGACAGCTTTCTTT.

This clonotype was detected ten times or more. Written as DNA, the CDR3 is TGCAGCGTTGGTGAGCGTGGAAACACCATATATTTT. It yields the protein CSVGERGNTIYF. The V gene is TRBV29-1, the J gene TRBJ1-3; D not resolved. The CDR3 extends over 12 amino acids. V lost 4 bases, J lost 3 bases, and 7 bases lay in between. Looked up from germline, CDR1 is SQVTM and CDR2 is ANQGSEA.

The chain uses TRBV7-3 and TRBJ2-1; 11 bases match TRBD2. The germline gives CDR1 SGHTA, CDR2 FQGTGA. CDR3 length: 15 residues. Trimming at V came to 5 bases and at J to 8 bases, leaving 8 bases not matched to a gene. CDR3 DNA: TGTGCCAGCAGCCAAACTAGCGGGGGCTGGGATGAGCAGTTCTTC. It is translated as CASSQTSGGWDEQFF.